A selection of T cell receptor beta chains follows, all from one sample in a study of T cell responses to AZD1222 COVID-19 vaccine. The data were produced by immunoSEQ multiplex PCR, yet TCRdb's version contains in-frame clones alone and is incomplete. This repertoire shows over 130,000 clones, roughly 88% found once; its top ten account for around 1.6%. The specimen comprised peripheral blood, sampled 28 days after the second AZD1222 dose. These receptors were taken from an adult who received the AZD1222 COVID-19 vaccine. Each CDR3 is given with its conserved first and last residue. Each record gives: J gene, clone size, V gene, D gene, CDR3 protein, CDR3 DNA. A D gene is named only where the DNA matches it firmly. Size is omitted from some rows. Given values are once, few, many or a class for expanded clones.

J: TRBJ2-7; size: .; V: TRBV19; D: TRBD1; CDR3: CASRSRDRGTYEQYF; DNA: TGTGCCAGTAGATCCCGGGACAGGGGAACCTACGAGCAGTACTTC
J: TRBJ2-1; size: .; V: TRBV7-2; D: TRBD2; CDR3: CASSLDSLAAINEQFF; DNA: TGTGCCAGCAGCTTAGATTCCCTAGCGGCAATCAATGAGCAGTTCTTC
J: TRBJ1-2; size: .; V: TRBV19; D: .; CDR3: CASSMPATYYGYTF; DNA: TGTGCCAGTAGTATGCCGGCCACTTACTATGGCTACACCTTC
J: TRBJ1-5; size: .; V: TRBV7-8; D: .; CDR3: CASSLGGSHRPQHF; DNA: TGTGCCAGCAGCTTAGGAGGCAGCCACAGGCCCCAGCATTTT
J: TRBJ2-1; size: .; V: TRBV28; D: .; CDR3: CASRRRQGDYNEQFF; DNA: TGTGCCAGCAGGCGACGGCAGGGAGATTACAATGAGCAGTTCTTC
J: TRBJ1-5; size: .; V: TRBV2; D: .; CDR3: CASSLDTGNQPQHF; DNA: TGTGCCAGCAGCCTTGACACCGGCAATCAGCCCCAGCATTTT
J: TRBJ1-1; size: .; V: TRBV28; D: TRBD1; CDR3: CASRPSTGGLTEAFF; DNA: TGTGCCAGCAGACCCTCGACAGGGGGATTAACTGAAGCTTTCTTT
J: TRBJ1-2; size: .; V: TRBV6-5; D: .; CDR3: CASSYTNYGYTF; DNA: TGTGCCAGCAGTTACACTAACTATGGCTACACCTTC
J: TRBJ1-2; size: .; V: TRBV11-2; D: .; CDR3: CASSLAQGVYGYTF; DNA: TGTGCCAGCAGCTTAGCGCAGGGCGTCTATGGCTACACCTTC
J: TRBJ1-4; size: .; V: TRBV29-1; D: .; CDR3: CSVALGGAGLNEKLFF; DNA: TGCAGCGTTGCGTTGGGGGGGGCAGGATTAAATGAAAAACTGTTTTTT
J: TRBJ1-5; size: .; V: TRBV5-1; D: .; CDR3: CASSPSGEAGQPQHF; DNA: TGCGCCAGCAGCCCAAGTGGGGAAGCTGGCCAGCCCCAGCATTTT
J: TRBJ1-2; size: .; V: TRBV28; D: TRBD1; CDR3: CASSLGGQSQGYTF; DNA: TGTGCCAGCAGTTTAGGGGGACAGTCCCAAGGCTACACCTTC
J: TRBJ2-7; size: .; V: TRBV9; D: .; CDR3: CASSVGESYEQYF; DNA: TGTGCCAGCAGCGTAGGCGAGAGCTACGAGCAGTACTTC
J: TRBJ2-5; size: .; V: TRBV11-2; D: TRBD2; CDR3: CASSLDLTGGKETQYF; DNA: TGTGCCAGCAGCTTAGATCTCACGGGGGGGAAAGAGACCCAGTACTTC
J: TRBJ1-5; size: .; V: TRBV28; D: .; CDR3: CASSLTGPRAGQPQHF; DNA: TGTGCCAGCAGTTTAACCGGGCCTAGGGCCGGTCAGCCCCAGCATTTT
J: TRBJ1-4; size: once; V: TRBV7-9; D: TRBD1; CDR3: CASSPPQGGNEKLFF; DNA: TGTGCCAGCAGCCCCCCCCAGGGGGGGAACGAAAAACTGTTTTTT
J: TRBJ1-2; size: .; V: TRBV24-1; D: TRBD1; CDR3: CATSRQGVDGYTF; DNA: TGTGCCACCAGTCGTCAGGGGGTCGATGGCTACACCTTC
J: TRBJ1-3; size: .; V: TRBV19; D: .; CDR3: CASSIFVERPSGNTIYF; DNA: TGTGCCAGTAGTATATTCGTAGAGAGGCCCTCTGGAAACACCATATATTTT
J: TRBJ2-2; size: .; V: TRBV19; D: TRBD2; CDR3: CATQLAENTGELFF; DNA: TGTGCCACCCAACTAGCGGAGAACACCGGGGAGCTGTTTTTT
J: TRBJ1-2; size: once; V: TRBV6-1; D: .; CDR3: CASSEAGSPNYGYTF; DNA: TGTGCCAGCAGTGAAGCGGGCAGCCCGAACTATGGCTACACCTTC
J: TRBJ2-3; size: once; V: TRBV10-1; D: .; CDR3: CASSEGSTDTQYF; DNA: TGCGCCAGCAGTGAGGGGAGCACAGATACGCAGTATTTT
J: TRBJ1-3; size: .; V: TRBV5-6; D: TRBD1; CDR3: CASSSMTGAGNTIYF; DNA: TGTGCCAGCAGCTCCATGACAGGGGCTGGAAACACCATATATTTT
J: TRBJ2-1; size: .; V: TRBV3-1/TRBV3-2; D: .; CDR3: CASSHQRTGPGDEQFF; DNA: TGTGCCAGCAGCCATCAACGGACGGGCCCTGGGGATGAGCAGTTCTTC
J: TRBJ1-6; size: .; V: TRBV7-2; D: .; CDR3: CASIDSAGRYNSPLHF; DNA: TGTGCCAGCATCGATTCGGCGGGCAGATATAATTCACCCCTCCACTTT